This entry lists 10 T cell receptor beta chains sequenced from one sample in a study of Ad26.COV2.S vaccination and SARS-CoV-2 variants. Documented treatment: 19 received Ad26.COV2.S at low or high dose, single or two shots; 5 received placebo; per-sample allocation not given. Day 63 following the first vaccine or placebo injection was when the samples were taken. TCRdb's copy holds only in-frame clones and misses some; the assay was immunoSEQ multiplex PCR. Seen here are about 460,000 clones, approximately 90% observed once, and the top ten hold roughly 1.7%. Sequences were derived from peripheral blood, sampled in a trial of Ad26.COV2.S vaccine versus placebo. The receptors were gathered from a person aged 18 to 65 who received the Ad26.COV2.S COVID-19 vaccine or a placebo.

The genes are TRBV7-3 and TRBJ2-6, with D unresolved. The V end was cut by 4 bases, the J end by 1 base, with 8 bases between. Germline assignment: CDR1 SGHTA and CDR2 FQGTGA. The CDR3 is 15 residues long. The CDR3 sequence is CASSSFASGANVLTF. CDR3 in DNA: TGTGCCAGCAGCTCTTTCGCGTCTGGGGCCAACGTCCTGACTTTC.

A few counts support this clone. J is TRBJ2-1 and V is TRBV5-4; D possibly corresponds to TRBD1 (5 bases). The CDR3 has 16 residues. V was trimmed by 6 bases and J by 0 bases, leaving 16 bases between them. The germline CDR1 and CDR2 sequences are SGHNT and YYREEE (reference sequence). DNA of the CDR3: TGTGCCAGCAATCTTATGTCAGGGATCTCCTACAATGAGCAGTTCTTC. It is translated as CASNLMSGISYNEQFF.

This clone was seen just once. The rearrangement joins TRBV11-1 to TRBJ1-2; a weak D match, TRBD1 (5 bases). Germline V gene sequence: CDR1 SGHAT, CDR2 FQDESV (reference sequence). This CDR3 has 13 amino acids. Trimming removed 4 bases from V and 6 bases from J, with 12 bases in between. CDR3 residues: CASSSREANGYTF. The CDR3 DNA follows: TGTGCCAGCAGCTCCAGGGAGGCCAATGGCTACACCTTC. The whole variable domain, filled in from reference TRBV11-1 and TRBJ1-2, reads EAEVAQSPRYKITEKSQAVAFWCDPISGHATLYWYRQILGQGPELLVQFQDESVVDDSQLPKDRFSAERLKGVDSTLKIQPAELGDSAMYLCASSSREANGYTFGSGTRLTVV.

J is TRBJ1-2 and V is TRBV6-5; D gene unclear. The CDR3 has 16 residues. Germline V gene data show CDR1 as MNHEY and CDR2 as SVGAGI. The germline V and J ends were trimmed by 0 bases and 0 bases, with 11 bases remaining between them. CDR3 loop: CASSYSILAANYGYTF. The CDR3 region has the DNA TGTGCCAGCAGTTACTCGATTCTGGCCGCTAACTATGGCTACACCTTC.

This chain's CDR3 is CASSHLVWGKKSTDTQYF. CDR3 DNA sequence: TGTGCCAGCAGCCATCTAGTCTGGGGAAAAAAGAGCACAGATACGCAGTATTTT. J is TRBJ2-3 and V is TRBV14; D call uncertain. This CDR3 comprises 18 residues. Per germline, CDR1 SGHDN and CDR2 FVKESK. Trimming left V 3 bases short and J 0 bases short, with 19 bases between.

This clone was counted between two and nine times. The chain uses TRBV28 and TRBJ1-3; 7 bases line up with TRBD1. The CDR3 has 15 amino acids. CDR1 MDHEN and CDR2 SYDVKM come from the germline V gene. The V gene end was trimmed by 2 bases and the J gene end by 1 base; junction bases not matched to a gene: 2. The CDR3 sequence: CASSLLQGSGNTIYF. CDR3 DNA sequence: TGTGCCAGCAGTTTACTACAGGGGTCTGGAAACACCATATATTTT.

The CDR3 loop is CASSLARGTYEQYF. CDR3 nucleotides: TGCGCCAGCAGCTTGGCCCGGGGGACCTACGAGCAGTACTTC. This rearrangement joins TRBV5-1 to TRBJ2-7; D perhaps matches TRBD2 (6 bases). Trimming shortened V by 0 bases and J by 2 bases, and 9 bases separated the two germline ends. From germline, CDR1 is SGHRS and CDR2 YFSETQ. The CDR3 sequence is 14 residues long.

This chain uses TRBV6-5 with TRBJ1-1, with D possibly matching TRBD1 (5 bases). V gave up 2 bases and J gave up 4 bases, with 14 bases separating them. This CDR3 region has 15 residues. Germline loops: CDR1 MNHEY, CDR2 SVGAGI. The CDR3 DNA follows: TGTGCCAGCAGTTACGGCGACAGTTTAGGCACTGAAGCTTTCTTT. It codes for CASSYGDSLGTEAFF.

This clone was counted a single time. A read error is likely, as this CDR3 ends without the conserved phenylalanine or tryptophan. Because the CDR3's place on the DNA is in doubt, the DNA is left out and the CDR3 is given as listed by TCRdb. The rearrangement links TRBV12-3 or TRBV12-4 to TRBJ1-2; no DNA check was done on the table's D call, TRBD1. The CDR3 is 12 amino acids long, termini counted. CDR3 loop: CASSQQGKSPQV.

This chain connects TRBV5-1 to TRBJ2-3, with D hard to call. The CDR3 loop spans 16 amino acids. From germline, CDR1 is SGHRS and CDR2 YFSETQ. Between the trimmed V and J ends, which lost 4 bases and 4 bases, there was a span of 19 bases. Here the CDR3 reads CASSMISAGSSDTQYF. The DNA for the CDR3 is TGCGCCAGCAGCATGATCTCGGCCGGAAGCTCAGATACGCAGTATTTT.